The present T cell receptor (beta chain) was sequenced within a study of regulatory T cells in long-lasting Graves disease. Germline values: CDR1 PRHDT, CDR2 FYEKMQ (reference sequence). The V gene lost 0 bases and the J gene lost 4 bases, with 9 bases spanning the gap. CDR3 length: 14 amino acids. This clonotype has more than one count but fewer than ten. Its antigen is unidentified. Study observations and caveats: A reduction in accuracy may have resulted from the small sample size.

Noted time point: persistent/refractory GD, antithyroid drugs over 5 years with positive TRAb. Isolated PBMC RNA provided the starting material for the TCR library. Into tubes containing EDTA, about 9.6 milliliters of peripheral blood were drawn. Building the TCR beta libraries relied on iRepertoire HTBI primers, and CDR3 regions underwent Arm-PCR. TCRdb processed the multiplex PCR reads anew with MiXCR; each CDR3 protein has one entry. The profile covers about 420,000 distinct CDR3 sequences, with around 22% appearing a single time and roughly a quarter taken by the ten largest. This clonotype was obtained from a female donor with Graves disease. J is TRBJ1-2 and V is TRBV13; D gene uncertain. The sample in question was peripheral blood mononuclear cells (PBMCs), obtained when the disease was refractory, from a patient treated with antithyroid drugs. This chain's CDR3 is CASSLGRVTYGYTF. Here the CDR3 DNA reads TGTGCCAGCAGCTTAGGCCGTGTGACCTATGGCTACACCTTC.